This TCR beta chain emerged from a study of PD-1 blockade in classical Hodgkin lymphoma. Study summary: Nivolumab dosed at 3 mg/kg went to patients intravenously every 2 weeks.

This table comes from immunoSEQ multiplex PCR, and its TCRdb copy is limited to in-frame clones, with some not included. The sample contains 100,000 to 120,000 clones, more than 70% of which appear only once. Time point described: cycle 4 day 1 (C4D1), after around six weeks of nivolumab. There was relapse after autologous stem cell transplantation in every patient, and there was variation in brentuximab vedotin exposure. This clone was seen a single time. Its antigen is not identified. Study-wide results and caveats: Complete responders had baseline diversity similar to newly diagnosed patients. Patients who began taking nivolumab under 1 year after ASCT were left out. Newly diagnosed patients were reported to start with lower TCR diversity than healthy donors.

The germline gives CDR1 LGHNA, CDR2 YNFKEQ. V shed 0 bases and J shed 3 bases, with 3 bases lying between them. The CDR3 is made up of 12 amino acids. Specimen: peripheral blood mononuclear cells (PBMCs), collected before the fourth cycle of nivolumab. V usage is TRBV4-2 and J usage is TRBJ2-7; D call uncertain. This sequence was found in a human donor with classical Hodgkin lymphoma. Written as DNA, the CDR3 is TGTGCCAGCAGCCAAGACCTCTACGAGCAGTACTTC. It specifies CASSQDLYEQYF.